This T cell receptor (beta chain) was retrieved from a study of neurological immune-mediated disorders. There are many counts of this clonotype. Trimming took off 2 bases at V and 0 bases at J, with 11 bases between the two ends. Germline CDR1 and CDR2: SQVTM and ANQGSEA. This CDR3 contains 15 residues. The cDNA was generated by 5'RACE with 10-nucleotide random UMIs. TCRdb redid the calling of the 5' RACE reads with MiXCR, one entry per CDR3 protein. The sample lists under 75,000 distinct CDR3 sequences, more than 3% occurring once. The chain uses TRBV29-1 and TRBJ2-1; D may be TRBD2 (6 bases). The clonotype comes from a woman aged 55-70 years with multiple sclerosis. The sequencing input was PBMCs. The CDR3 reads CSVESAGTSYNEQFF. In DNA form, the CDR3 reads TGCAGCGTTGAATCAGCGGGTACCTCCTACAATGAGCAGTTCTTC.